Detailed here is one TCR beta chain. Original analysis: Reference gene primer amplification gave estimated nucleated cell counts. Measured with immunoSEQ multiplex PCR; TCRdb has only the in-frame clones, and not every one. V, J and clone size were drawn from that table, and D and trimming were deduced from the DNA. The sample shows under 250,000 clones, 89% of them seen only once. These data come from a study of blood T cell repertoires in COVID-19. In the study overall: Nucleic acid was either cDNA or gDNA, and it came from T cells, B-cell-depleted T cells, or PBMCs.

The length of the CDR3 is 13 residues. V was cut by 3 bases and J by 4 bases, with 9 bases left in between. The sequence was obtained from a man aged 55 to 69 who had recovered from COVID-19. Sequencing input: peripheral blood. The V call is TRBV12-3 or TRBV12-4, the J call TRBJ1-2, with unresolved D. CDR3 amino acids: CASSFSGLYGYTF. For the CDR3, the DNA is TGTGCCAGCAGTTTCTCAGGCCTCTATGGCTACACCTTC.